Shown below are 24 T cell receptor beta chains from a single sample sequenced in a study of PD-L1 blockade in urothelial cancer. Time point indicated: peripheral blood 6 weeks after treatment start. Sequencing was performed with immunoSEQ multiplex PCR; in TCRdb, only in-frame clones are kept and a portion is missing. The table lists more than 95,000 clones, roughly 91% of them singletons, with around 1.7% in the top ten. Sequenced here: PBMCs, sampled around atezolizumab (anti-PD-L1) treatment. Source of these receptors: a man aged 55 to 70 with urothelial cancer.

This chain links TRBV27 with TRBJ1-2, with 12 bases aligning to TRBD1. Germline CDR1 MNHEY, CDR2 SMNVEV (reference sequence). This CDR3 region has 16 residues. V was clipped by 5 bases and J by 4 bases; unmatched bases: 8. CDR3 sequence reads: CASSVAGTGGSYGYTF. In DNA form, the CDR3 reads TGTGCCAGCAGTGTTGCCGGGACAGGGGGCAGCTATGGCTACACCTTC.

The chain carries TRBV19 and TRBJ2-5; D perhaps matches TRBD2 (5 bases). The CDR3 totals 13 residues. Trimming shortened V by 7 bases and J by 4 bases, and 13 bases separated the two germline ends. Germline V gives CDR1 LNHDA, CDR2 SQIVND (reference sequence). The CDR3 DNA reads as TGTGCCAGTACCCAACCGGGGTTAGAGACCCAGTACTTC. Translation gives CASTQPGLETQYF.

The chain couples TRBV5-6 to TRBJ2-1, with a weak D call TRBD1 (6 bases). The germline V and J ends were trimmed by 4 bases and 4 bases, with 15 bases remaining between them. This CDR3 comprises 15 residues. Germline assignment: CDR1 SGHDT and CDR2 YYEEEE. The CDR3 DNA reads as TGTGCCAGCAGCCAGGACAGCCTTTCTTACAATGAGCAGTTCTTC. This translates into CASSQDSLSYNEQFF.

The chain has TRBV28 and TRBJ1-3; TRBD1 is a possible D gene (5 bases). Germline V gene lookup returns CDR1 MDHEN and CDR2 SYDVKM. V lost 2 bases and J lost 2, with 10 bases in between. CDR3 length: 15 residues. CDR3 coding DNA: TGTGCCAGCAGTTTAGGGGGGATCCCTGGAAACACCATATATTTT. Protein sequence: CASSLGGIPGNTIYF.

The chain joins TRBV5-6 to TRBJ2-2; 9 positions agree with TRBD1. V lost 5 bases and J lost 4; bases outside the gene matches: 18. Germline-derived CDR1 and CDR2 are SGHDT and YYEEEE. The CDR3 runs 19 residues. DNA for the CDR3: TGTGCCAGCAGATTCCGGGGGATTCCGGGACAGGGCTTCACCGGGGAGCTGTTTTTT. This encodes CASRFRGIPGQGFTGELFF.

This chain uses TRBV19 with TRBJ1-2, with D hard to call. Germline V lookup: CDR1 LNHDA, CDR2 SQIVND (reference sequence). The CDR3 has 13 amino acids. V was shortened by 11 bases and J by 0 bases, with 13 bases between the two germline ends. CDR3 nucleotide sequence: TGTGCCGCTTCAACCGGGACTAACTATGGCTACACCTTC. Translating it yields CAASTGTNYGYTF. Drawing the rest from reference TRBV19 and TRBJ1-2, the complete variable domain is DGGITQSPKYLFRKEGQNVTLSCEQNLNHDAMYWYRQDPGQGLRLIYYSQIVNDFQKGDIAEGYSVSREKKESFPLTVTSAQKNPTAFYLCAASTGTNYGYTFGSGTRLTVV.

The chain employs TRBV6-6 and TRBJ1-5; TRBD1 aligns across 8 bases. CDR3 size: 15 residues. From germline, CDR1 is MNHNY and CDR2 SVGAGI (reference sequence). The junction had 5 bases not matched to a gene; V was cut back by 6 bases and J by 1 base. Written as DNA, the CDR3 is TGTGCCAGCAGGGTTACAGGGGGGAGCAATCAGCCCCAGCATTTT. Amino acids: CASRVTGGSNQPQHF.

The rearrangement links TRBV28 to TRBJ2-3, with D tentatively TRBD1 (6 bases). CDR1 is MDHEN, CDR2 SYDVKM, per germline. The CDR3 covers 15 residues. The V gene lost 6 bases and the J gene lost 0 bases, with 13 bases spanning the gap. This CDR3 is CASSLPQGSTDTQYF. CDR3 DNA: TGTGCCAGCAGCCTACCACAGGGAAGCACAGATACGCAGTATTTT.

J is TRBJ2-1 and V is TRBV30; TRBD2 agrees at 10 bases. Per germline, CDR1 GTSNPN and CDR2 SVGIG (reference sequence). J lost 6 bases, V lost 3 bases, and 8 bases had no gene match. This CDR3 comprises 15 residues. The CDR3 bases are TGTGCCTGGAGCCTGTTGGCTAGCGGGAGCAATGAGCAGTTCTTC. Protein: CAWSLLASGSNEQFF. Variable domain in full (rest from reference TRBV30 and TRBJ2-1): SQTIHQWPATLVQPVGSPLSLECTVEGTSNPNLYWYRQAAGRGLQLLFYSVGIGQISSEVPQNLSASRPQDRQFILSSKKLLLSDSGFYLCAWSLLASGSNEQFFGPGTRLTVL.

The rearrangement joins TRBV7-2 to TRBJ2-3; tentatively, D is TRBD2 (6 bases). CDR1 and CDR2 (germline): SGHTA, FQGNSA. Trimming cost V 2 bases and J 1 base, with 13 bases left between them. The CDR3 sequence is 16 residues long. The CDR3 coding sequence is TGTGCCAGCAGCTTAACCCCGGGACTGGGCACAGATACGCAGTATTTT. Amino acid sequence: CASSLTPGLGTDTQYF. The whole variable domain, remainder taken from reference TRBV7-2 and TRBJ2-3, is GAGVSQSPSNKVTEKGKDVELRCDPISGHTALYWYRQSLGQGLEFLIYFQGNSAPDKSGLPSDRFSAERTGGSVSTLTIQRTQQEDSAVYLCASSLTPGLGTDTQYFGPGTRLTVL.

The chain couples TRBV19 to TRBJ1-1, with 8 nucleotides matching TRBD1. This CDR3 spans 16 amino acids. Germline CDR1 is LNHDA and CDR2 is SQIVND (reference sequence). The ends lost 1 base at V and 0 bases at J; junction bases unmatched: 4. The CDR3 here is CASSIVGTGMNTEAFF. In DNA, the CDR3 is TGTGCCAGTAGTATAGTGGGGACAGGCATGAACACTGAAGCTTTCTTT.

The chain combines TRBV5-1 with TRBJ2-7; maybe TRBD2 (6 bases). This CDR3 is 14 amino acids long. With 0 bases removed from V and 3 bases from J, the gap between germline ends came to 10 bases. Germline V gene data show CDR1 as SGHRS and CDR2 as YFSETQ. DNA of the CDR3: TGCGCCAGCAGCTTGGCGGGAGACCTCTACGAGCAGTACTTC. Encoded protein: CASSLAGDLYEQYF.

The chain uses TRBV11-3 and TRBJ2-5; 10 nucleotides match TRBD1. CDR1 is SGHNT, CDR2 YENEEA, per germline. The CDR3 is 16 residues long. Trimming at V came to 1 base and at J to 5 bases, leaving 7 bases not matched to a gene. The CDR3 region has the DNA TGTGCCAGCAGCTTAGGGGCGACAGGGGGCCTCGAGACCCAGTACTTC. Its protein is CASSLGATGGLETQYF.

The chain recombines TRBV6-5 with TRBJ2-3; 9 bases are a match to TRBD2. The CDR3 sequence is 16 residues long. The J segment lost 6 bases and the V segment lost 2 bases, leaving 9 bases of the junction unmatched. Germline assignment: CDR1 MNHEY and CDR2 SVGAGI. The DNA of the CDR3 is TGTGCCAGCAGTTACGGTCTAGCGGGGCTGGGTGATACGCAGTATTTT. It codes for CASSYGLAGLGDTQYF.

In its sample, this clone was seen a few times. CDR3 region: CASSPPRKGRGELFF. The CDR3 region has the DNA TGCGCCAGCAGCCCACCCAGGAAGGGGCGGGGGGAGCTGTTTTTT. The chain is built from TRBV4-3 and TRBJ2-2; perhaps TRBD1 as D (5 bases). V was clipped by 4 bases and J by 8 bases, with 17 bases between them. Germline CDR1 is LGHNA and CDR2 is YSLEER. CDR3 length: 15 amino acids.

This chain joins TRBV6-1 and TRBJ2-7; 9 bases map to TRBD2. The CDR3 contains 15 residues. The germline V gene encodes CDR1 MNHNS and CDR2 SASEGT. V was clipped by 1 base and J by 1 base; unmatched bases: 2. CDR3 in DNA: TGTGCCAGCAGTGAAGGAGCGGGGGGTTCCTACGAGCAGTACTTC. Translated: CASSEGAGGSYEQYF.

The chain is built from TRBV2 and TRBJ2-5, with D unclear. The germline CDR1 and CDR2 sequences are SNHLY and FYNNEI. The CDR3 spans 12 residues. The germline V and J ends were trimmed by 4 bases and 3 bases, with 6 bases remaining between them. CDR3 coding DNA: TGTGCCAGCAGTGGAGAGGAAGAGACCCAGTACTTC. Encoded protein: CASSGEEETQYF.

In DNA, the CDR3 is TGTGCCAGCAGCTTGGGTTCCAGCTACGAGCAGTACTTC. It specifies CASSLGSSYEQYF. The chain combines TRBV5-5 with TRBJ2-7, with D unresolved. Deletions cut 0 bases from V and 3 bases from J, with 7 bases between. The CDR3 is made up of 13 amino acids. The germline V gene encodes CDR1 SGHKS and CDR2 YYEKEE (reference sequence). The full variable domain, rest sourced from reference TRBV5-5 and TRBJ2-7, is DAGVTQSPTHLIKTRGQQVTLRCSPISGHKSVSWYQQVLGQGPQFIFQYYEKEERGRGNFPDRFSARQFPNYSSELNVNALLLGDSALYLCASSLGSSYEQYFGPGTRLTVT.

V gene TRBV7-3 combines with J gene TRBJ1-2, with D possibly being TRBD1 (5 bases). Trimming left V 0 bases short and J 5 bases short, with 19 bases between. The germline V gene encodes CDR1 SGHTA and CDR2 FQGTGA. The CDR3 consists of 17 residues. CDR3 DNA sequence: TGTGCCAGCAGCTTAACGCCTTTGCCTTCCAGGGATTATGGCTACACCTTC. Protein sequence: CASSLTPLPSRDYGYTF.

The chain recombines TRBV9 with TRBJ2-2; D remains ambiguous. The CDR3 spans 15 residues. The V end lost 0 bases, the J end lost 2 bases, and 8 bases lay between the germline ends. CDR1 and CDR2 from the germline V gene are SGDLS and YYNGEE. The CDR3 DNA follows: TGTGCCAGCAGCGTAGAAGCCTCTAACACCGGGGAGCTGTTTTTT. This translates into CASSVEASNTGELFF.

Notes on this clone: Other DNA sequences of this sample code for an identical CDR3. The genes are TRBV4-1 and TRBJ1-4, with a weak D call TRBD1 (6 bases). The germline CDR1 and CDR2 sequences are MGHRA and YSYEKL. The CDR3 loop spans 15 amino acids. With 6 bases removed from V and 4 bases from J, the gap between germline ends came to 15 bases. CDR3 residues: CASSGQGIGNEKLFF. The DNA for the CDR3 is TGCGCCAGCAGTGGGCAGGGGATCGGTAATGAAAAACTGTTTTTT.

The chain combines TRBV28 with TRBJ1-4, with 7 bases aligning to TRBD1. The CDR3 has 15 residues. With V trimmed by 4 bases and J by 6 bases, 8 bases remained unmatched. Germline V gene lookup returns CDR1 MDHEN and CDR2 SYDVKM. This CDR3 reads CASSSTQGQYEKLFF. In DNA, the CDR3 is TGTGCCAGCAGTTCCACACAGGGGCAGTATGAAAAACTGTTTTTT.

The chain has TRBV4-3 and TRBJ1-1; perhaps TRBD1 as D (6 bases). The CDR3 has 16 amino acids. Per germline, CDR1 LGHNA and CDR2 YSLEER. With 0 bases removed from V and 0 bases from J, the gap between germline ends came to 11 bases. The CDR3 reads CASSQDWGGLNTEAFF. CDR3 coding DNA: TGCGCCAGCAGCCAAGATTGGGGGGGCCTGAACACTGAAGCTTTCTTT.

DNA for the CDR3: TGTGCCAGCAGCTCCAAATTGTCTAGCAGCTACAATGAGCAGTTCTTC. The encoded protein is CASSSKLSSSYNEQFF. The chain recombines TRBV7-9 with TRBJ2-1, with D perhaps matching TRBD2 (5 bases). CDR1 and CDR2 (germline): SEHNR, FQNEAQ (reference sequence). Trimming took off 4 bases at V and 3 bases at J, with 16 bases between the two ends. The length of the CDR3 is 16 residues.